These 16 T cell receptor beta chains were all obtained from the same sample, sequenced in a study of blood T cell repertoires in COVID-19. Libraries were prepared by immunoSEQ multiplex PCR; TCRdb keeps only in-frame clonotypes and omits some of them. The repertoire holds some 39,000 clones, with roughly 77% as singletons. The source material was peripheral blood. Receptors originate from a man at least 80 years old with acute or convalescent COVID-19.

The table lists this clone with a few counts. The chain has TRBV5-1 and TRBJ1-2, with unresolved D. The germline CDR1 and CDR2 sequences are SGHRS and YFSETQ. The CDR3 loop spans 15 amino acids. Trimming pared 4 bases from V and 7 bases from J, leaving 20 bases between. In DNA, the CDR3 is TGCGCCAGCAGCCCCCGGTACCCCTCAACCGGTGGCTACACCTTC. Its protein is CASSPRYPSTGGYTF. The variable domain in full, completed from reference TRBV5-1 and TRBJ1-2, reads KAGVTQTPRYLIKTRGQQVTLSCSPISGHRSVSWYQQTPGQGLQFLFEYFSETQRNKGNFPGRFSGRQFSNSRSEMNVSTLELGDSALYLCASSPRYPSTGGYTFGSGTRLTVV.

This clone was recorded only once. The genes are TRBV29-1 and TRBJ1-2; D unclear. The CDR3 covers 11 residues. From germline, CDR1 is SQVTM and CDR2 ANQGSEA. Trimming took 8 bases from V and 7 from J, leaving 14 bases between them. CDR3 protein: CSLRGGSGYTF. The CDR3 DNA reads TGCAGCTTGAGAGGCGGGTCTGGCTACACCTTC.

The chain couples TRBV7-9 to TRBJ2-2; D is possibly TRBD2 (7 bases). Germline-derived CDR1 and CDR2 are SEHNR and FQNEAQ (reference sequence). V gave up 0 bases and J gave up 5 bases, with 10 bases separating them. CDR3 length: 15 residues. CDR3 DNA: TGTGCCAGCAGCTTAGCGGGGGGGCCAACCGGGGAGCTGTTTTTT. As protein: CASSLAGGPTGELFF.

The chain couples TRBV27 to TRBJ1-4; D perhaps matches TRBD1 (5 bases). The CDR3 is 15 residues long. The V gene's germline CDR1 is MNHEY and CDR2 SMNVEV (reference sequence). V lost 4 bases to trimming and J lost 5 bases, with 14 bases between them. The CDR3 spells CASSSIGAGNEKLFF. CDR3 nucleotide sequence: TGTGCCAGCAGTTCTATAGGGGCGGGGAATGAAAAACTGTTTTTT.

The CDR3: CAWNPDRLDTQYF. The DNA for the CDR3 is TGTGCCTGGAACCCTGACAGGTTAGATACGCAGTATTTT. V gene TRBV30 combines with J gene TRBJ2-3; tentative D call: TRBD1 (6 bases). This CDR3 has 13 residues. Trimming removed 4 bases at V and 5 bases at J, with 13 bases between. Germline assignment: CDR1 GTSNPN and CDR2 SVGIG (reference sequence).

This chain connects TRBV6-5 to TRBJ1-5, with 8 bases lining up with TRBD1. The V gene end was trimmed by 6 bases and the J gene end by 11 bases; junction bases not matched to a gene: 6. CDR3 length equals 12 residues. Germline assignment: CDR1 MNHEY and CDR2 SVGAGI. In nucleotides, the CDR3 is TGTGCCAGCAGGACAGGGGATGGAGCCCAGCATTTT. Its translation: CASRTGDGAQHF.

CDR3 sequence reads: CASSREVEKGEQFF. CDR3 in DNA: TGCGCCAGCAGCCGGGAAGTAGAAAAGGGTGAGCAGTTCTTC. This chain uses TRBV5-1 with TRBJ2-1; possibly TRBD2 for D (5 bases). The CDR3 contains 14 residues. V dropped 4 bases and J dropped 9 bases, with 17 bases sitting between them. The germline V gene encodes CDR1 SGHRS and CDR2 YFSETQ.

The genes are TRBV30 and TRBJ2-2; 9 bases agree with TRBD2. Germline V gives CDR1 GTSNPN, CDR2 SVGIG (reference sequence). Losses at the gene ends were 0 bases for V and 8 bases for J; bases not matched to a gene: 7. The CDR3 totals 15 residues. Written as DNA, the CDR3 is TGTGCCTGGAGTGTATTCCCTAGCGGGAAGGGGGAGCTGTTTTTT. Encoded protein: CAWSVFPSGKGELFF.

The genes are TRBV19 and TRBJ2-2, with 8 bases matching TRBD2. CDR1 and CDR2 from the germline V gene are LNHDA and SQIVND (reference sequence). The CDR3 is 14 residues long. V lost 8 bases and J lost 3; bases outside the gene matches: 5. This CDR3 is CASQTSEYTGELFF. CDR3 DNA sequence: TGTGCCAGTCAGACTAGCGAGTACACCGGGGAGCTGTTTTTT.

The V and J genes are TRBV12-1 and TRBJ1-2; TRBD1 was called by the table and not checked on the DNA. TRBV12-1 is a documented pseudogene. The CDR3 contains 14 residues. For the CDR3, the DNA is TGTGCCAGCGGCCCGACAGGAGTTAACTATGGCTACACCTTC. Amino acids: CASGPTGVNYGYTF.

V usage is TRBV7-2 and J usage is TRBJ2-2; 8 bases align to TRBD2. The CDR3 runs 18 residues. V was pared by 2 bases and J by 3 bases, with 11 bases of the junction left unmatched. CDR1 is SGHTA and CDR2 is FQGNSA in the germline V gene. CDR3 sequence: CASSLWGVSGGYTGELFF. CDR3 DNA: TGTGCCAGCAGCTTATGGGGGGTCAGCGGGGGCTACACCGGGGAGCTGTTTTTT.

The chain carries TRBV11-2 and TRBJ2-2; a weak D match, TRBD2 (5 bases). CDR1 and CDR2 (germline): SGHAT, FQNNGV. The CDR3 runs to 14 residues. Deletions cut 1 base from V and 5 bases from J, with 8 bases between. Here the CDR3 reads CASSLVGVTGELFF. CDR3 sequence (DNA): TGTGCCAGCAGCTTAGTGGGAGTAACCGGGGAGCTGTTTTTT.

The CDR3 reads CSALGVGTSGTSLDTDTQYF. In DNA, the CDR3 is TGCAGCGCTCTGGGGGTTGGGACTAGCGGGACCTCCCTAGACACAGATACGCAGTATTTT. V and J are TRBV29-1 and TRBJ2-3; 13 bases map to TRBD2. CDR1 and CDR2 from the germline V gene are SQVTM and ANQGSEA. Unmatched junction bases numbered 21, after V lost 7 bases and J lost 2 bases. This CDR3 has 20 residues.

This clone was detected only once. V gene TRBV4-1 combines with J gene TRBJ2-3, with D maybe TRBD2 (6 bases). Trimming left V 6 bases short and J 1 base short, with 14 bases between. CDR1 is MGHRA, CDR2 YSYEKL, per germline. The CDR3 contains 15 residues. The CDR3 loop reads CASSDRGTRTDTQYF. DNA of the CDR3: TGCGCCAGCAGTGACCGGGGGACCCGCACAGATACGCAGTATTTT.

CDR3: CASSLERDRGYEQYF. As DNA, the CDR3 is TGTGCCAGCAGCTTGGAGCGGGACAGGGGGTACGAGCAGTACTTC. The J gene is TRBJ2-7, the V gene TRBV5-8; TRBD1 aligns across 11 bases. The junction had 3 bases not matched to a gene; V was cut back by 0 bases and J by 4 bases. Germline assignment: CDR1 SGHTS and CDR2 YDEGEE. This CDR3 comprises 15 residues.

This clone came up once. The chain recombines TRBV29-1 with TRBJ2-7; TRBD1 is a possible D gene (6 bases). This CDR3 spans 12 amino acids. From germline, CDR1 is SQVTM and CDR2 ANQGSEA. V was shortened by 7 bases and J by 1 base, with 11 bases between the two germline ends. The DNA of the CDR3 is TGCAGCGCCCTAGGGGGTTCCTACGAGCAGTACTTC. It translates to CSALGGSYEQYF.